The rows below give T cell receptor beta chains drawn from one sample of a study of identical twins. TCRdb re-analysed the 5' RACE reads in MiXCR, keeping a single row per CDR3 protein. The table has under 900,000 distinct CDR3 sequences, over 9% seen once. These data also formed part of another study, on yellow fever vaccine responses in identical twins.

The sample comprised PBMCs. The receptors derive from a woman younger than 30 in good health. Both conserved end residues are part of each CDR3. D genes are given only for firm matches. Not all rows give a size; the values are once, few, many and, for expanded clones, a class.

D	V	size	length	J	DNA	CDR3
TRBD2	TRBV6-2/TRBV6-3	few	15	TRBJ2-1	TGTGCCAGCAGTTATTTGGCTAGCGGCTACAATGAGCAGTTCTTC	CASSYLASGYNEQFF
NA	TRBV24-1	NA	14	TRBJ2-2	TGTGCCACCAGTGGCCCAAATGAGCACGGGGAGCTGTTTTTT	CATSGPNEHGELFF
TRBD1	TRBV7-9	NA	14	TRBJ1-1	TGTGCCAGCAGTTTCGACAGGGGGGACACTGAAGCTTTCTTT	CASSFDRGDTEAFF
NA	TRBV7-9	NA	15	TRBJ2-7	TGTGCCAGCAGCCGGACAGCCCAGGATGTCTACGAGCAGTACTTC	CASSRTAQDVYEQYF
NA	TRBV9	NA	13	TRBJ1-6	TGTGCCAGCAGCGTTAACGCGGATTCACCCCTCCACTTT	CASSVNADSPLHF
NA	TRBV7-8	NA	11	TRBJ2-7	TGTGCCAGCAGTTCGGGTACCGAGCAGTACTTC	CASSSGTEQYF
NA	TRBV5-6	NA	15	TRBJ1-1	TGTGCCAGCAGCCCCTTGGACACAGTGAACACTGAAGCTTTCTTT	CASSPLDTVNTEAFF
TRBD1	TRBV20-1	NA	14	TRBJ1-5	TGCAGTGCTAGAGTAGGGACAGAGAATCAGCCCCAGCATTTT	CSARVGTENQPQHF
TRBD2	TRBV20-1	few	16	TRBJ2-1	TGCAGTGCTAGACGACTAGCGGGAGGTGCCTACAATGAGCAGTTCTTC	CSARRLAGGAYNEQFF
NA	TRBV6-6	few	12	TRBJ2-5	TGTGCCAGCGGGATAAACTCAGAGACCCAGTACTTC	CASGINSETQYF
NA	TRBV27	NA	14	TRBJ2-5	TGTGCCAGCAGTTTCATCAGAACCCAAGAGACCCAGTACTTC	CASSFIRTQETQYF
NA	TRBV12-3/TRBV12-4	few	15	TRBJ2-1	TGTGCCAGCAGTTTTTATTCACCAGGGTACGGTGAGCAGTTCTTC	CASSFYSPGYGEQFF
TRBD1	TRBV6-5	NA	15	TRBJ2-7	TGTGCCAGCAGTTCGAGACAGGGGACGGTCTACGAGCAGTACTTC	CASSSRQGTVYEQYF
NA	TRBV5-1	few	12	TRBJ1-2	TGCGCCAGCAGCCATACAGGTGACGGCTACACCTTC	CASSHTGDGYTF
NA	TRBV28	many	16	TRBJ2-2	TGTGCCAGCAGCCTGGGGGACATCGGTTATACCGGGGAGCTGTTTTTT	CASSLGDIGYTGELFF
TRBD2	TRBV5-1	few	16	TRBJ2-3	TGCGCCAGCAGCTTGGTGGCGGGAGGCTGGGCAGATACGCAGTATTTT	CASSLVAGGWADTQYF
TRBD2	TRBV7-9	NA	16	TRBJ2-1	TGTGCCAGCAGCTTTGATAGTAGCGGGAGTAGTGATGAGCAGTTCTTC	CASSFDSSGSSDEQFF
NA	TRBV6-5	few	14	TRBJ1-4	TGTGCCAGCAGTTACCGGGGCGTTGGTGAAAAACTGTTTTTT	CASSYRGVGEKLFF